Listed below are T cell receptor beta chains from one sample, sequenced in a study of shared clonotypes between healthy human individuals. Repertoires were generated with immunoSEQ multiplex PCR, while TCRdb's copy carries only in-frame clones and drops some. The sample holds about 2.3 million clones, more than 80% seen once. Sequenced sample: naive CD4+ T cells from PBMCs. The origin of the receptors is a man aged 18-30 years in good health. Some clones in this sample may be carry-over from other donors' samples. The CDR3 runs from the conserved cysteine through the conserved F or W. The D gene is left open where the match is weak. Rows may omit the clone size; those that give it use once, few, many or a size class.

cdr3_aa	cdr3_nt	v_call	clone_size	d_call	j_call
CASSLERGGKSYNEQFF	TGCGCCAGCAGCTTGGAGCGGGGCGGGAAATCCTACAATGAGCAGTTCTTC	TRBV5-1	once	TRBD2	TRBJ2-1
CASSVGPWSPDTQYF	TGTGCCAGCAGCGTAGGCCCCTGGAGCCCAGATACGCAGTATTTT	TRBV9	.	.	TRBJ2-3
CASSFTWEQYF	TGTGCCAGCAGTTTTACGTGGGAGCAGTACTTC	TRBV28	.	.	TRBJ2-7
CASSLNTGQDGYTF	TGTGCCAGCAGTTTAAATACAGGGCAGGATGGCTACACCTTC	TRBV28	.	.	TRBJ1-2
CASFSQLNTEAFF	TGTGCCAGCTTTTCACAACTGAACACTGAAGCTTTCTTT	TRBV6-6	.	.	TRBJ1-1
CASSSAGAGYEQYF	TGCGCCAGCAGCTCGGCAGGGGCCGGCTACGAGCAGTACTTC	TRBV5-1	.	.	TRBJ2-7
CASSRGLADSSYEQYF	TGTGCCAGCAGCCGAGGACTAGCGGACAGCTCCTACGAGCAGTACTTC	TRBV4-2	.	TRBD2	TRBJ2-7
CAIRQGGSYEQYF	TGTGCCATCAGACAGGGGGGGTCCTACGAGCAGTACTTC	TRBV10-3	.	.	TRBJ2-7
CASSQETGGWTEQFF	TGTGCCAGCAGTCAAGAGACAGGGGGATGGACTGAGCAGTTCTTC	TRBV6-1	.	TRBD1	TRBJ2-1
CASSLLRTNYGYTF	TGTGCCAGCAGTTTACTCAGGACAAACTATGGCTACACCTTC	TRBV28	.	.	TRBJ1-2
CASSLDLSGDTEAFF	TGTGCCAGCAGCTTAGATCTTTCGGGGGACACTGAAGCTTTCTTT	TRBV11-2	.	.	TRBJ1-1
CASSFTSGNTIYF	TGTGCCAGCAGTTTCACCTCTGGAAACACCATATATTTT	TRBV27	.	.	TRBJ1-3
CASRVDRGREKLFF	TGTGCCAGCAGAGTCGACAGGGGGCGGGAAAAACTGTTTTTT	TRBV2	.	TRBD1	TRBJ1-4
CATSRGLTGELFF	TGTGCCACCAGCAGAGGTCTTACCGGGGAGCTGTTTTTT	TRBV15	.	.	TRBJ2-2
CATAGGLRNTEAFF	TGTGCCACAGCAGGGGGCCTAAGGAACACTGAAGCTTTCTTT	TRBV5-4	.	TRBD1	TRBJ1-1
CAWRRDIGYGYTF	TGTGCCTGGAGGAGGGACATAGGGTATGGCTACACCTTC	TRBV30	.	.	TRBJ1-2
CSVRGGQETQYF	TGCAGCGTTAGAGGCGGGCAAGAGACCCAGTACTTC	TRBV29-1	.	.	TRBJ2-5
CASSLSRGPYEQYF	TGTGCCAGCAGCTTGTCCAGGGGCCCATACGAGCAGTACTTC	TRBV5-8	.	.	TRBJ2-7
CASSPREGRGEKLFF	TGCGCCAGCAGCCCCCGGGAGGGAAGGGGTGAAAAACTGTTTTTT	TRBV4-1	.	.	TRBJ1-4
CASGSGRISNQPQHF	TGTGCCAGCGGATCGGGACGGATTAGCAATCAGCCCCAGCATTTT	TRBV28	.	.	TRBJ1-5
CASRATGGVYGYTF	TGTGCCAGCAGGGCTACGGGGGGGGTCTATGGCTACACCTTC	TRBV2	.	.	TRBJ1-2
CASSYLGPKNEQFF	TGTGCCAGCAGTTACTTAGGACCTAAAAATGAGCAGTTCTTC	TRBV6-6	.	.	TRBJ2-1
CASSLDGDNYGYTF	TGTGCCAGCAGTTTAGACGGCGATAACTATGGCTACACCTTC	TRBV28	.	.	TRBJ1-2
CASSSMGTGRTYEQYF	TGTGCCAGCAGCTCTATGGGGACGGGAAGAACCTACGAGCAGTACTTC	TRBV28	.	.	TRBJ2-7
CASRAGSYEQYF	TGTGCCAGCAGAGCGGGGAGCTACGAGCAGTACTTC	TRBV28	.	TRBD2	TRBJ2-7
CASRDSGVKETQYF	TGTGCCAGTAGAGATAGCGGGGTGAAAGAGACCCAGTACTTC	TRBV19	.	TRBD2	TRBJ2-5
CASSVSLTGGAGGYTF	TGTGCCAGCAGCGTATCCCTGACAGGGGGCGCGGGAGGCTACACCTTC	TRBV11-2	.	TRBD1	TRBJ1-2
CASSEPGLAGNEQFF	TGTGCCAGCAGTGAACCGGGACTTGCCGGCAATGAGCAGTTCTTC	TRBV25-1	.	.	TRBJ2-1
CASSLGGSRETQYF	TGCGCCAGCAGCTTGGGAGGGTCTCGGGAGACCCAGTACTTC	TRBV5-1	.	.	TRBJ2-5
CASSLGGGGDTQYF	TGTGCCAGCAGCTTAGGCGGGGGTGGAGATACGCAGTATTTT	TRBV7-3	.	TRBD2	TRBJ2-3
CAWTTGKETDTQCF	TGTGCCTGGACTACAGGGAAAGAGACAGATACGCAGTGTTTT	TRBV30	.	.	TRBJ2-3
CAASGFQPQHF	TGTGCCGCCTCGGGGTTTCAGCCCCAGCATTTT	TRBV28	.	.	TRBJ1-5
CASSPTVSEKLFF	TGTGCCAGCAGCCCGACAGTCAGTGAAAAACTGTTTTTT	TRBV4-2	.	.	TRBJ1-4
CASSLVGGMNTEAFF	TGTGCCAGCAGCTTAGTTGGAGGGATGAACACTGAAGCTTTCTTT	TRBV11-2	few	.	TRBJ1-1
CASSRTGSGANVLTF	TGCGCCAGCAGCAGGACAGGGTCTGGGGCCAACGTCCTGACTTTC	TRBV5-1	.	TRBD1	TRBJ2-6
CASSLLIYEQYF	TGTGCCAGCAGCTTATTAATTTACGAGCAGTACTTC	TRBV7-2	once	.	TRBJ2-7
CASSPPGIQGNYEQYF	TGTGCCAGCTCACCACCAGGAATACAGGGTAACTACGAGCAGTACTTC	TRBV18	.	.	TRBJ2-7